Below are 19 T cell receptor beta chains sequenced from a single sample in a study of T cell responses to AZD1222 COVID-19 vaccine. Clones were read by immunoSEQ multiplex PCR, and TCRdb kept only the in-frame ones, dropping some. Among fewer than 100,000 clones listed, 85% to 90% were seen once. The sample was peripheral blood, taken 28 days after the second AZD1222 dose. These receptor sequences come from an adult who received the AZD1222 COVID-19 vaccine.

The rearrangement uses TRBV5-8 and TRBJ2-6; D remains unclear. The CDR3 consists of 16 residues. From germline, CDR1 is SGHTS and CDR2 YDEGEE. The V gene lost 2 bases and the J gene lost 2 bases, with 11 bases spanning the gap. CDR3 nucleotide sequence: TGTGCCAGCAGCTTTGCAATTGGGACTGGGGCCAACGTCCTGACTTTC. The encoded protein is CASSFAIGTGANVLTF.

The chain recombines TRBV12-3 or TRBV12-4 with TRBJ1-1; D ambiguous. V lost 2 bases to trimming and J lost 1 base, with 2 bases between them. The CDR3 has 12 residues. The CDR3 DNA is TGTGCCAGCAGTTTACCGAACACTGAAGCTTTCTTT. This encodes CASSLPNTEAFF.

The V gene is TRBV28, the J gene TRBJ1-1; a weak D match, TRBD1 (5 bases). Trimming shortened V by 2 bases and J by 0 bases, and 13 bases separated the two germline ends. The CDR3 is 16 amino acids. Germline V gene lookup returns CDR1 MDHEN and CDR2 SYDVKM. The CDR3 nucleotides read TGTGCCAGCAGTTTACAAGGGGCCTCAATGAACACTGAAGCTTTCTTT. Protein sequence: CASSLQGASMNTEAFF.

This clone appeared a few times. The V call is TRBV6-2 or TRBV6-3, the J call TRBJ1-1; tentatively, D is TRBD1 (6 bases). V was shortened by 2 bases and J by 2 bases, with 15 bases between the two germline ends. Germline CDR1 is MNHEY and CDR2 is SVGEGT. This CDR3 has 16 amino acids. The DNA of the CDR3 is TGTGCCAGCAGTTACGGGTTTGAGGGGGGCAACACTGAAGCTTTCTTT. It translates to CASSYGFEGGNTEAFF.

In DNA, the CDR3 is TGTGCCAGTAACACTTACACTGAAGCTTTCTTT. Its protein is CASNTYTEAFF. This sequence joins TRBV19 and TRBJ1-1; unclear D gene. Germline V gives CDR1 LNHDA, CDR2 SQIVND (reference sequence). The CDR3 loop spans 11 amino acids. Trimming shortened V by 7 bases and J by 3 bases, and 6 bases separated the two germline ends.

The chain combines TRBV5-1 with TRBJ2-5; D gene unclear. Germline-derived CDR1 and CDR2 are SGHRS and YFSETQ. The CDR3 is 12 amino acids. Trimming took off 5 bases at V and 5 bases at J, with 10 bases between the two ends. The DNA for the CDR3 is TGCGCCAGCAGTAAGGTTTTGGAGACCCAGTACTTC. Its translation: CASSKVLETQYF. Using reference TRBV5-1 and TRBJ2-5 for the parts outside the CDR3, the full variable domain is KAGVTQTPRYLIKTRGQQVTLSCSPISGHRSVSWYQQTPGQGLQFLFEYFSETQRNKGNFPGRFSGRQFSNSRSEMNVSTLELGDSALYLCASSKVLETQYFGPGTRLLVL.

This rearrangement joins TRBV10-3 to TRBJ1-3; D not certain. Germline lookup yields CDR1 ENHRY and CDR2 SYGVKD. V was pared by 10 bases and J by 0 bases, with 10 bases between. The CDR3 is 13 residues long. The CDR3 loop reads CATLSVSGNTIYF. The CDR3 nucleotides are TGTGCCACCCTCAGCGTCTCTGGAAACACCATATATTTT.

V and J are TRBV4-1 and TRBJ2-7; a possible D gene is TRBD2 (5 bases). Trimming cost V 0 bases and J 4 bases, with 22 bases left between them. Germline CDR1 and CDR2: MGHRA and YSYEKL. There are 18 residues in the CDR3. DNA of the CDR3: TGCGCCAGCAGCCAAGATGGTTCCGGGGTTAAGCCCTCGTACGAGCAGTACTTC. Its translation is CASSQDGSGVKPSYEQYF.

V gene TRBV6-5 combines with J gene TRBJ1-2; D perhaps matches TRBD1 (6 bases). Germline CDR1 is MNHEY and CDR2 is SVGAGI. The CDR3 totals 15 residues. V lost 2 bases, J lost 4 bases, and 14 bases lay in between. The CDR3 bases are TGTGCCAGCAGTTACACGCTACAGGGTAGCTATGGCTACACCTTC. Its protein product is CASSYTLQGSYGYTF.

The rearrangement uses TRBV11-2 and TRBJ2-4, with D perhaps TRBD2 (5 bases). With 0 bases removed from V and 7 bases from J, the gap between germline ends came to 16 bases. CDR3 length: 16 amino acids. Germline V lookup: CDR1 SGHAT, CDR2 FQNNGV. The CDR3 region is CASSLDEGATGNIQYF. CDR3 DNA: TGTGCCAGCAGCTTAGATGAGGGCGCCACGGGGAACATTCAGTACTTC.

The DNA for the CDR3 is TGTGCCAGCAGCCTGCTCGGGACGGGAAACACCATATATTTT. Amino acid sequence: CASSLLGTGNTIYF. The chain carries TRBV7-2 and TRBJ1-3; D is perhaps TRBD1 (5 bases). CDR3 size: 14 residues. Between the trimmed V and J ends, which lost 5 bases and 4 bases, there was a span of 12 bases. CDR1 is SGHTA, CDR2 FQGNSA, per germline.

The DNA for the CDR3 is TGTGCCAGCAGCTTGGCGCAGGGTATTCTGTTTTTT. This translates into CASSLAQGILFF. The chain carries TRBV7-8 and TRBJ1-4; the D gene is possibly TRBD1 (5 bases). The CDR3 has 12 amino acids. Germline V gene sequence: CDR1 SGHVS, CDR2 FQNEAQ. The V end lost 3 bases, the J end lost 14 bases, and 13 bases lay between the germline ends.

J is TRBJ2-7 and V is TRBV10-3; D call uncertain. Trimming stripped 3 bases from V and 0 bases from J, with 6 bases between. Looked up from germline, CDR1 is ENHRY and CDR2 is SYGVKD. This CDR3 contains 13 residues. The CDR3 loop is CAISDGTSYEQYF. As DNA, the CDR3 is TGTGCCATCAGTGATGGCACCTCCTACGAGCAGTACTTC.

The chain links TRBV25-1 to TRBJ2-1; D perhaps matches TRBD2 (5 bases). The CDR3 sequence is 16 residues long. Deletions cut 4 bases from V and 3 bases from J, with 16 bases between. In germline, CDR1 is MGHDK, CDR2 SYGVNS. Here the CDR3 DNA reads TGTGCCAGCAGTGTCCGGGGAAGGGTAAGCTACAATGAGCAGTTCTTC. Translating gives CASSVRGRVSYNEQFF.

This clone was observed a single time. The CDR3 here is CASRQTPGTSNTDTQYF. In DNA form, the CDR3 reads TGCGCCAGCAGACAAACCCCTGGGACTAGCAATACAGATACGCAGTATTTT. V usage is TRBV5-1 and J usage is TRBJ2-3, with TRBD2 matching over 9 bases. J lost 3 bases, V lost 5 bases, and 13 bases had no gene match. The germline CDR1 and CDR2 sequences are SGHRS and YFSETQ. The CDR3 has 17 amino acids.

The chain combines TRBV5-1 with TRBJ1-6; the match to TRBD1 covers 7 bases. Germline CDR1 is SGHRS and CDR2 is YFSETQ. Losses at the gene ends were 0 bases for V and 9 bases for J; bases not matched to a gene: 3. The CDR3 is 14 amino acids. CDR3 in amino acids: CASSLGQGSSPLHF. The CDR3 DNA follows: TGCGCCAGCAGCTTGGGACAGGGTAGTTCACCCCTCCACTTT.

This CDR3 is CASSSRLVRDRVFGEQYF. For the CDR3, the DNA is TGTGCCAGCAGCTCTAGGCTCGTACGGGACAGGGTGTTCGGGGAGCAGTACTTC. The chain couples TRBV7-9 to TRBJ2-7; TRBD1 aligns across 9 bases. The V gene's germline CDR1 is SEHNR and CDR2 FQNEAQ (reference sequence). The CDR3 contains 18 residues. V was clipped by 4 bases and J by 7 bases; unmatched bases: 20.

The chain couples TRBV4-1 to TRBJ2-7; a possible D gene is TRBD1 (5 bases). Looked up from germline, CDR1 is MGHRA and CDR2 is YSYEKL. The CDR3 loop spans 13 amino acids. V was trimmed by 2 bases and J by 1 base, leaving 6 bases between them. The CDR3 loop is CASSQQGSYEQYF. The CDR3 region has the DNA TGCGCCAGCAGCCAACAGGGTTCCTACGAGCAGTACTTC.

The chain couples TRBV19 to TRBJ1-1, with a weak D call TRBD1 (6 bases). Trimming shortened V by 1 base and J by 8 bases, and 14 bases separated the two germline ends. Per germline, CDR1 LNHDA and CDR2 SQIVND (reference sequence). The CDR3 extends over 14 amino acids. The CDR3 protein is CASSIGVLGGEAFF. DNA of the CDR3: TGTGCCAGTAGTATAGGCGTCTTGGGGGGCGAAGCTTTCTTT.